Listed below are T cell receptor beta chains from one sample, sequenced in a study of T cells in localized non-small cell lung cancer. The repertoire was sequenced with immunoSEQ multiplex PCR; TCRdb's copy has only in-frame clones and lacks some. This sample has approximately 12,000 clones, with under 90% found just once. The specimen was peripheral blood, collected before any cancer treatment. These TCRs come from a male donor at least 60 years old with stage I lung adenocarcinoma. The CDR3 runs from the conserved cysteine through the conserved F or W.

v_call: TRBV10-2; j_call: TRBJ1-2; cdr3_aa: CASSDAGGQLGGYTF
v_call: TRBV5-1; j_call: TRBJ2-7; cdr3_aa: CASSSSYYEQYF
v_call: TRBV9; j_call: TRBJ2-2; cdr3_aa: CASSARGENTGELFF
v_call: TRBV28; j_call: TRBJ1-2; cdr3_aa: CASSLGDYGYTF
v_call: TRBV2; j_call: TRBJ1-2; cdr3_aa: CASSENGPGYTF
v_call: TRBV5-5; j_call: TRBJ1-5; cdr3_aa: CASSLTDNQPQHF
v_call: TRBV19; j_call: TRBJ2-1; cdr3_aa: CASQGRDEQFF
v_call: TRBV27; j_call: TRBJ2-1; cdr3_aa: CASSFQVRYNEQFF
v_call: TRBV6-6; j_call: TRBJ1-5; cdr3_aa: CASKGPNQPQHF
v_call: TRBV6-1; j_call: TRBJ1-2; cdr3_aa: CAISTGANYGYTF
v_call: TRBV7-2; j_call: TRBJ1-4; cdr3_aa: CASSPAGVEKLFF
v_call: TRBV10-1; j_call: TRBJ2-3; cdr3_aa: CASSYGTPRTTDTQYF
v_call: TRBV6-9; j_call: TRBJ1-4; cdr3_aa: CASTLGEGSGEKLFF
v_call: TRBV7-8; j_call: TRBJ2-2; cdr3_aa: CASSLDEGPRELFF
v_call: TRBV5-1; j_call: TRBJ1-2; cdr3_aa: CASSLGMGPIAGYTF
v_call: TRBV10-3; j_call: TRBJ1-5; cdr3_aa: CAISPGQGAHQPQHF
v_call: TRBV6-1; j_call: TRBJ1-3; cdr3_aa: CASSDPGAGTIYF
v_call: TRBV28; j_call: TRBJ2-1; cdr3_aa: CASSFAPGQGAYNEQFF
v_call: TRBV13; j_call: TRBJ2-6; cdr3_aa: CASSLGRVASSGANVLTF
v_call: TRBV9; j_call: TRBJ2-3; cdr3_aa: CASSVSADTQYF
v_call: TRBV6-4; j_call: TRBJ2-2; cdr3_aa: CASSERLATGELFF
v_call: TRBV9; j_call: TRBJ2-3; cdr3_aa: CASSVGGGLAGHTDTQYF
v_call: TRBV16; j_call: TRBJ1-1; cdr3_aa: CASSQLVNTEAFF
v_call: TRBV25-1; j_call: TRBJ2-1; cdr3_aa: CASSGLIGQGKLNEQFF
v_call: TRBV30; j_call: TRBJ2-2; cdr3_aa: CAWKQGIGNTGELFF
v_call: TRBV18; j_call: TRBJ2-2; cdr3_aa: CASSLKLADTGELFF
v_call: TRBV28; j_call: TRBJ2-3; cdr3_aa: CASRLGGAGDTQYF
v_call: TRBV9; j_call: TRBJ2-5; cdr3_aa: CASSVRGEKETQYF
v_call: TRBV6-1; j_call: TRBJ1-5; cdr3_aa: CASSEVGQPQHF
v_call: TRBV5-1; j_call: TRBJ2-1; cdr3_aa: CASSLATSGGMNEQFF
v_call: TRBV28; j_call: TRBJ2-5; cdr3_aa: CALSQGYQETQYF
v_call: TRBV13; j_call: TRBJ1-6; cdr3_aa: CASRVKGSYNSPLHF
v_call: TRBV9; j_call: TRBJ1-3; cdr3_aa: CASSVMGQGFGNTIYF
v_call: TRBV7-9; j_call: TRBJ1-6; cdr3_aa: CASSYGDSPLHF
v_call: TRBV4-2; j_call: TRBJ2-5; cdr3_aa: CASSQGRNSWKQETQYF
v_call: TRBV6-6; j_call: TRBJ1-4; cdr3_aa: CASSFSPGQGNEKLFF
v_call: TRBV9; j_call: TRBJ1-1; cdr3_aa: CASSVSPGQRNTEAFF
v_call: TRBV28; j_call: TRBJ2-7; cdr3_aa: CASTRDSPYEQYF
v_call: TRBV6-6; j_call: TRBJ1-5; cdr3_aa: CASGFQAGVSNQPQHF
v_call: TRBV6-1; j_call: TRBJ1-6; cdr3_aa: CASSAGQYNSPLHF
v_call: TRBV25-1; j_call: TRBJ2-7; cdr3_aa: CASTRTGLYEQYF
v_call: TRBV11-3; j_call: TRBJ2-2; cdr3_aa: CASSLDVTGELFF
v_call: TRBV7-2; j_call: TRBJ1-6; cdr3_aa: CASSSRFADSPLHF
v_call: TRBV5-6; j_call: TRBJ1-2; cdr3_aa: CASSLAEGGYGYTF
v_call: TRBV30; j_call: TRBJ2-1; cdr3_aa: CAWAKGRGEQFF
v_call: TRBV11-2; j_call: TRBJ2-7; cdr3_aa: CASRFGQGPYEQYF
v_call: TRBV5-1; j_call: TRBJ2-7; cdr3_aa: CASSPYGQWDTRVWYF
v_call: TRBV4-2; j_call: TRBJ2-2; cdr3_aa: CASSQGGVRFMNTGELFF
v_call: TRBV6-1; j_call: TRBJ1-3; cdr3_aa: CATKFQGGNTIYF
v_call: TRBV11-3; j_call: TRBJ1-1; cdr3_aa: CASSLEDNGGPNTEAFF
v_call: TRBV28; j_call: TRBJ2-7; cdr3_aa: CASSPQGAVTYEQYF
v_call: TRBV7-9; j_call: TRBJ1-4; cdr3_aa: CASSFSSDRDEKLFF
v_call: TRBV7-9; j_call: TRBJ1-6; cdr3_aa: CASSSRGINSPLHF
v_call: TRBV11-1; j_call: TRBJ1-2; cdr3_aa: CASSFAGGYYTF
v_call: TRBV28; j_call: TRBJ1-5; cdr3_aa: CASGGQPHQPQHF
v_call: TRBV5-1; j_call: TRBJ1-2; cdr3_aa: CASSLGTWGLRDFQEGYTF
v_call: TRBV11-2; j_call: TRBJ2-5; cdr3_aa: CASAGLGETQYF